This TCR beta chain stems from a study of blood T cell repertoires in COVID-19. Study summary: T cells, B-cell-depleted T cells, or PBMCs supplied cDNA or gDNA.

In its sample, this clone was seen a few times. Ages ranged from 18 to 89 years, with residence in 20 to 30 US areas. Assignments of participants to cohorts depended upon their own reported clinical history. Under the authors' procedure: Amplifying reference gene primers gave estimates of nucleated cell counts. The repertoire was sequenced with immunoSEQ multiplex PCR; TCRdb's copy has only in-frame clones and lacks some. The V and J calls and the clone size are those of that table, but D and trimming were determined from the DNA. The sample holds 330,000 or so clones; 80% to 90% are singletons and the top ten take more than 5%. V lost 7 bases to trimming and J lost 3 bases; unmatched junction nucleotides: 8. Germline assignment: CDR1 MDHEN and CDR2 SYDVKM. The CDR3 is 15 residues long.

The material sequenced was PBMCs or T cells enriched from blood (not recorded which). This receptor was taken from a young man who had recovered from COVID-19. The chain combines TRBV28 with TRBJ1-3; 8 bases agree with TRBD1. The CDR3 DNA reads TGTGCCAGCACGAACCCAGGGGGCAGTGGAAACACCATATATTTT. Its protein product is CASTNPGGSGNTIYF.